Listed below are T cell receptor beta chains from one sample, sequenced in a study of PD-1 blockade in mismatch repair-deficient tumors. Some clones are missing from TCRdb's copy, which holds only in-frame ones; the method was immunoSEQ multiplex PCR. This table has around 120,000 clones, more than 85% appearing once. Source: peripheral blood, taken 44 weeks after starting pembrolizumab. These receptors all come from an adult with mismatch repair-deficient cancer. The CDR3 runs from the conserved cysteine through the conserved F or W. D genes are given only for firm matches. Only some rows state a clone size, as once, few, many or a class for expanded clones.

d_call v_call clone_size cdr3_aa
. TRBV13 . CASSLRTAYEQYF
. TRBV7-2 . CASSLVQGPYGYTF
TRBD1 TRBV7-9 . CASSWPGQAFSGNTIYF
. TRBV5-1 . CASRNDYNEQFF
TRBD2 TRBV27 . CASSFGLAGANEQFF
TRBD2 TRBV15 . CATRRASGNYEQYF
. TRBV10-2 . CASSRQRGWSTEAFF
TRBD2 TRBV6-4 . CASSTTGTSGSDEQFF
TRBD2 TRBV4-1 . CASSQEAGGPGDTQYF
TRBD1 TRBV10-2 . CASSVTGQEQYF
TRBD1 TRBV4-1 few CASSQRQGSSQPQHF
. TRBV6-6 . CASTEAGYNEQFF
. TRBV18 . CASSPRLGETQYF
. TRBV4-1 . CASSQVLGQSTDTQYF
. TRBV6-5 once CASGRMGELFF
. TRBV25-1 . CASSDPKLAQETQYF
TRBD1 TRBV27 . CASRPRTGISNQPQHF
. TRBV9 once CASTRGRVSTDTQYF
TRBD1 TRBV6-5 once CASSSPDRGTYEQYF
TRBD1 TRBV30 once CAWSVLGGVGDTQYF
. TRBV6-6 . CASARASYNEQFF
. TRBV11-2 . CASSLWGAGTEAFF
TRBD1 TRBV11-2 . CASSRGLGENYEQYF
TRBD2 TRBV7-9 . CASSLALASGRAYEQYF
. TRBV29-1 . CSVPPPSGTDTQYF
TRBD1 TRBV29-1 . CSGVALDRVPPYEQYF
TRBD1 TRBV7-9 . CASSLELRDRGGEQYF
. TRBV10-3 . CATQPRESSNTEAFF
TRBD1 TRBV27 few CASEGQGLREQYF
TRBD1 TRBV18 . CASSSTGQGADGANVLTF
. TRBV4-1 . CASSQDHGDLSYEQYF
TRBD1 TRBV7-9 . CASSPGQAQRDEQYF
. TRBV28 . CASSPPLGTSNQPQHF
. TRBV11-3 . CASSLDRAGELFF
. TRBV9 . CASSVVQEPIGAFF
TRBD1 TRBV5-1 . CASSRYQGAGDTQYF
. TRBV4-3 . CASSRQDYNEQFF
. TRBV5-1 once CASIVETQYF
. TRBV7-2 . CASSTHSKETQYF
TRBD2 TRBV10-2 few CASSQRTSGSFQGTYEQYF